What follows are 3 T cell receptor beta chains derived from one specimen sequenced in a study of coeliac disease. The method was immunoSEQ multiplex PCR; TCRdb's version includes in-frame clones alone and lacks a portion of them. The repertoire includes about 6,500 clones, less than 80% of them detected once, and under 25% sits in the top ten. Source material: lymphocytes from the gut lamina propria. These receptor sequences come from a man in his 60s with celiac disease on a gluten-free diet.

V gene TRBV7-2 combines with J gene TRBJ2-5; the D is unclear. CDR3 length: 17 residues. The V gene's germline CDR1 is SGHTA and CDR2 FQGNSA. V gave up 1 base and J gave up 1 base, with 16 bases separating them. CDR3 amino acids: CASSLGSIQQIQETQYF. In DNA form, the CDR3 reads TGTGCCAGCAGCTTAGGCAGTATTCAACAGATCCAAGAGACCCAGTACTTC.

V gene TRBV5-4 combines with J gene TRBJ1-6; maybe TRBD1 (6 bases). V lost 5 bases and J 7 bases, leaving 16 bases between the germline ends. Germline loops: CDR1 SGHNT, CDR2 YYREEE (reference sequence). This CDR3 is built from 15 residues. The CDR3 reads CASSRDIGLNSPLHF. The DNA of the CDR3 is TGTGCCAGCAGTCGGGACATTGGTCTGAATTCACCCCTCCACTTT.

This clone appeared a few times. The chain has TRBV2 and TRBJ1-5; D may be TRBD1 (5 bases). From germline, CDR1 is SNHLY and CDR2 FYNNEI. The CDR3 loop spans 14 amino acids. V gave up 5 bases and J gave up 0 bases, with 8 bases separating them. CDR3 amino acids: CASSWTNSNQPQHF. The CDR3 DNA sequence: TGTGCCAGCAGTTGGACAAATAGCAATCAGCCCCAGCATTTT.